This T cell receptor (beta chain) came from a study of OX40 agonist ivuxolimab in advanced cancers. Study context: The study gave patients intravenous ivuxolimab at 0.01 to 10 mg/kg every 2 weeks. Three dose-escalation patients had partial responses: one with hepatocellular carcinoma and two with cutaneous melanoma.

V lost 4 bases and J 6 bases, leaving 18 bases between the germline ends. CDR3 length equals 15 residues. Germline-derived CDR1 and CDR2 are SGHDT and YYEEEE. The protocol was immunoSEQ multiplex PCR, while the TCRdb copy is restricted to in-frame clones and leaves out a portion. The profile shows 20,000 to 25,000 clones, 84% of them singletons. The source was CD4+ or CD8+ T cells sorted from blood, collected in a trial of the OX40 agonist ivuxolimab. The receptor was isolated from an adult with an advanced solid tumor such as melanoma, head and neck, liver or kidney cancer. The V call is TRBV5-6, the J call TRBJ2-3; either TRBD1 or TRBD2 may fit D (5 bases each). CDR3 region: CASSPGAAWGDTQYF. The CDR3 nucleotides read TGTGCCAGCAGCCCAGGCGCGGCCTGGGGGGATACGCAGTATTTT.